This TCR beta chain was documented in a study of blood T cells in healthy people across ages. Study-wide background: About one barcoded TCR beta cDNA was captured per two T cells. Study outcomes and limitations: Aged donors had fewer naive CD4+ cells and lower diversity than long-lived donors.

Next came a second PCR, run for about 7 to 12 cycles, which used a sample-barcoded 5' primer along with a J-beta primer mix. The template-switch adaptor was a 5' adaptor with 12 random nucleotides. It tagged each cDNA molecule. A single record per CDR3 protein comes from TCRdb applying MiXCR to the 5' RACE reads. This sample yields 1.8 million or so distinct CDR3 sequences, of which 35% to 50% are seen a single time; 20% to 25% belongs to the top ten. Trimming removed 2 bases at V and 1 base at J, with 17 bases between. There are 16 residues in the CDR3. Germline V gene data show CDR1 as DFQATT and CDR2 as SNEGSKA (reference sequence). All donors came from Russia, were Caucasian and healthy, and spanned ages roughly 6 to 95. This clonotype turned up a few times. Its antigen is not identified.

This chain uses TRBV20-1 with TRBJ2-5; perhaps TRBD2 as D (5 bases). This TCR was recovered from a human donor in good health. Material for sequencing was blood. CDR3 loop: CSARLLKTTTQETQYF. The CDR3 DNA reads TGCAGTGCTAGACTACTCAAGACTACCACCCAAGAGACCCAGTACTTC.